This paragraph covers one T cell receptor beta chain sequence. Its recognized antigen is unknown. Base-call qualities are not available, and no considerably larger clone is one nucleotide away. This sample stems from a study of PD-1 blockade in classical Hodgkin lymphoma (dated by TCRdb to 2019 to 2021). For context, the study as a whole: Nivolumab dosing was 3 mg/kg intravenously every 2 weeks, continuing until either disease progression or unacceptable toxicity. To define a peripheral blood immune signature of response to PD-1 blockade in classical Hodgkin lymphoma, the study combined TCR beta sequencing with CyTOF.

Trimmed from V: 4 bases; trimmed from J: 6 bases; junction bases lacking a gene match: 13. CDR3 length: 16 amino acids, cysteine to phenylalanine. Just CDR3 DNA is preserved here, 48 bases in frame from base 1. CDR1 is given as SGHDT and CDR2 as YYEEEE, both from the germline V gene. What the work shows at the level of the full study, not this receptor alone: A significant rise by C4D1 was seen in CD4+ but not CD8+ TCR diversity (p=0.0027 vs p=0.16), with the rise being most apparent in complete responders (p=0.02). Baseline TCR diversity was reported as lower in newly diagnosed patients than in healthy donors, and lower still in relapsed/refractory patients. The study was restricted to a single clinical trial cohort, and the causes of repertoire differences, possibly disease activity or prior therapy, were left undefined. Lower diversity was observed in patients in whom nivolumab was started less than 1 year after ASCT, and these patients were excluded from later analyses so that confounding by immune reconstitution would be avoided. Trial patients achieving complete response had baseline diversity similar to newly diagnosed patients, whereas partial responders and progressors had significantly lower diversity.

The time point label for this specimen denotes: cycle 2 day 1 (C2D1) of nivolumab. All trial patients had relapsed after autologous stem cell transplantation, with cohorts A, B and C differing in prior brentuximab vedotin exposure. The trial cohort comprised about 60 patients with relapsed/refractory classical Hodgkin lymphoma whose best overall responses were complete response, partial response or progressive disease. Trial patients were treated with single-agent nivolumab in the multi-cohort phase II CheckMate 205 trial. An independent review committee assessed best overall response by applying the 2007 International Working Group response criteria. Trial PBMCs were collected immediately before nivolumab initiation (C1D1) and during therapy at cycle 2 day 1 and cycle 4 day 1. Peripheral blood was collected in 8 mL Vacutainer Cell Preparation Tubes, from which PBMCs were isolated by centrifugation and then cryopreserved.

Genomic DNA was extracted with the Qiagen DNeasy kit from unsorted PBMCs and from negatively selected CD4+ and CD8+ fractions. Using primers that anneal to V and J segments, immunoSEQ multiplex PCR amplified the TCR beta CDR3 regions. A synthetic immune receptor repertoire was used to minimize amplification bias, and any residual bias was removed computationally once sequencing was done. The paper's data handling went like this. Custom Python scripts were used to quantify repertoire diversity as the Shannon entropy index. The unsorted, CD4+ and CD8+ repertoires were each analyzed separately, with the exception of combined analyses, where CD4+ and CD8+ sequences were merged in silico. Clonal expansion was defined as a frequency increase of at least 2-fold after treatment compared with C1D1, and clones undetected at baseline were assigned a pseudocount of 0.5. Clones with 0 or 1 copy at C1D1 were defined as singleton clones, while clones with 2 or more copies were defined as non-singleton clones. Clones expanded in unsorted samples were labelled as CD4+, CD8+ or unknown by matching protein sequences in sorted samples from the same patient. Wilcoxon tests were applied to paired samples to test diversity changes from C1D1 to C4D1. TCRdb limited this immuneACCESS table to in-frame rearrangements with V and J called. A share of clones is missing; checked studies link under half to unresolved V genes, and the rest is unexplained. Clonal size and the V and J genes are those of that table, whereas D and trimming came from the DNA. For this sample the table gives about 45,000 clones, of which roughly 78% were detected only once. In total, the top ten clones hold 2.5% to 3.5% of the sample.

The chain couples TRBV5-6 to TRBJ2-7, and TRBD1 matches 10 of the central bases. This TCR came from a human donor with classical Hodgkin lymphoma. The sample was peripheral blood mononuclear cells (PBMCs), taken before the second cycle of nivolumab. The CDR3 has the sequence CASSNGQGGFGREQYF. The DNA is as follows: TGTGCCAGCAGCAACGGACAGGGGGGCTTTGGGCGCGAGCAGTACTTC.